The rows below give T cell receptor beta chains drawn from one sample of a study of blood T cell repertoires in COVID-19. The protocol was immunoSEQ multiplex PCR, while the TCRdb copy is restricted to in-frame clones and leaves out a portion. The sample yields 150,000 to 200,000 clones, around four fifths seen once. Sequences were obtained from peripheral blood. The source of these receptors is a woman in her 70s with COVID-19, enrolled during active disease. The CDR3 runs from the conserved cysteine through the conserved F or W. The D gene is left open where the match is weak. Clone size is given for some rows only: seen once, a few or many times, or a class if the clone is expanded.

clone_size: once
v_call: TRBV29-1
j_call: TRBJ2-3
d_call: TRBD2
cdr3_aa: CSANSGYTDTQYF
cdr3_nt: TGCAGCGCAAATAGCGGGTATACAGATACGCAGTATTTT

clone_size: -
v_call: TRBV7-9
j_call: TRBJ1-5
d_call: -
cdr3_aa: CASSPPGVSNQPQHF
cdr3_nt: TGTGCCAGCAGCCCCCCGGGGGTCTCTAATCAGCCCCAGCATTTT

clone_size: -
v_call: TRBV2
j_call: TRBJ1-3
d_call: TRBD1
cdr3_aa: CASSATGGSGNTIYF
cdr3_nt: TGTGCCAGCAGTGCAACAGGGGGCTCTGGAAACACCATATATTTT

clone_size: -
v_call: TRBV25-1
j_call: TRBJ1-4
d_call: -
cdr3_aa: CASSRGSGSSEKLFF
cdr3_nt: TGTGCCAGCAGTCGTGGATCGGGGAGCAGTGAAAAACTGTTTTTT

clone_size: -
v_call: TRBV5-1
j_call: TRBJ2-7
d_call: -
cdr3_aa: CASSLQGSHEQYF
cdr3_nt: TGCGCCAGCAGCTTGCAGGGCTCCCACGAGCAGTACTTC

clone_size: -
v_call: TRBV24-1
j_call: TRBJ1-2
d_call: TRBD1
cdr3_aa: CATSDGQGTNYGYTF
cdr3_nt: TGTGCCACCAGTGACGGACAGGGTACTAACTATGGCTACACCTTC

clone_size: -
v_call: TRBV28
j_call: TRBJ1-1
d_call: TRBD1
cdr3_aa: CASSHRGGRTEAFF
cdr3_nt: TGTGCCAGCAGCCACAGGGGAGGAAGGACTGAAGCTTTCTTT

clone_size: -
v_call: TRBV7-3
j_call: TRBJ1-6
d_call: TRBD1
cdr3_aa: CASSLIGTGDSPLHF
cdr3_nt: TGTGCCAGCAGCTTAATTGGGACAGGGGATTCACCCCTCCACTTT

clone_size: -
v_call: TRBV7-6
j_call: TRBJ2-6
d_call: TRBD2
cdr3_aa: CASSFPPGGKGEVGANVLTF
cdr3_nt: TGTGCCAGCAGCTTTCCACCCGGGGGGAAGGGAGAAGTAGGGGCCAACGTCCTGACTTTC

clone_size: -
v_call: TRBV28
j_call: TRBJ1-3
d_call: TRBD1
cdr3_aa: CASSVYYTGQGALPLSGNTIYF
cdr3_nt: TGTGCCAGCAGTGTCTATTATACGGGACAGGGGGCCCTACCCCTCTCTGGAAACACCATATATTTT

clone_size: -
v_call: TRBV5-1
j_call: TRBJ2-3
d_call: TRBD1
cdr3_aa: CASSWGQGKTDTQYF
cdr3_nt: TGCGCCAGCAGCTGGGGACAGGGGAAAACGGATACGCAGTATTTT

clone_size: -
v_call: TRBV7-9
j_call: TRBJ1-6
d_call: -
cdr3_aa: CASSLSEGYNSPLHF
cdr3_nt: TGTGCCAGCAGCTTAAGTGAGGGATATAATTCACCCCTCCACTTT

clone_size: -
v_call: TRBV27
j_call: TRBJ1-1
d_call: TRBD1
cdr3_aa: CASSLSRGRAEAFF
cdr3_nt: TGTGCCAGCAGTTTATCGAGGGGGCGGGCTGAAGCTTTCTTT

clone_size: -
v_call: TRBV27
j_call: TRBJ1-5
d_call: TRBD1
cdr3_aa: CASRETGVQPQHF
cdr3_nt: TGTGCCAGCAGGGAGACAGGGGTCCAGCCCCAGCATTTT

clone_size: -
v_call: TRBV5-8
j_call: TRBJ1-2
d_call: -
cdr3_aa: CASSLSDTYYGYTF
cdr3_nt: TGTGCCAGCAGCTTGTCCGACACCTACTATGGCTACACCTTC

clone_size: -
v_call: TRBV29-1
j_call: TRBJ2-7
d_call: -
cdr3_aa: CSAGEKEQYF
cdr3_nt: TGCAGCGCCGGGGAGAAGGAGCAGTACTTC

clone_size: -
v_call: TRBV30
j_call: TRBJ2-2
d_call: -
cdr3_aa: CARRGQRNTGELFF
cdr3_nt: TGTGCCCGGAGAGGACAGCGTAACACCGGGGAGCTGTTTTTT

clone_size: once
v_call: TRBV5-1
j_call: TRBJ1-1
d_call: TRBD1
cdr3_aa: CASSLTGGIEAFF
cdr3_nt: TGCGCCAGCAGCTTAACAGGGGGGATTGAAGCTTTCTTT

clone_size: -
v_call: TRBV3-1/TRBV3-2
j_call: TRBJ1-1
d_call: -
cdr3_aa: CASSQVRGSEAFF
cdr3_nt: TGTGCCAGCAGCCAAGTGAGGGGGTCTGAAGCTTTCTTT

clone_size: -
v_call: TRBV10-2
j_call: TRBJ2-1
d_call: -
cdr3_aa: CASSDPDLRGEQFF
cdr3_nt: TGCGCCAGCAGTGACCCCGATTTAAGGGGTGAGCAGTTCTTC

clone_size: -
v_call: TRBV5-1
j_call: TRBJ1-2
d_call: TRBD1
cdr3_aa: CASSSQTGGGYTF
cdr3_nt: TGCGCCAGCAGCTCTCAGACAGGGGGCGGCTACACCTTC

clone_size: -
v_call: TRBV15
j_call: TRBJ2-5
d_call: TRBD2
cdr3_aa: CATSSVGVAGGRETQYF
cdr3_nt: TGTGCCACCAGCAGTGTGGGTGTTGCGGGAGGGCGGGAGACCCAGTACTTC

clone_size: -
v_call: TRBV23-1
j_call: TRBJ2-5
d_call: TRBD2
cdr3_aa: CASSQGREGQETQYF
cdr3_nt: TGCGCCAGCAGTCAGGGGCGGGAGGGCCAAGAGACCCAGTACTTC

clone_size: -
v_call: TRBV7-6
j_call: TRBJ2-1
d_call: TRBD2
cdr3_aa: CASSFLPGIAGNEQFF
cdr3_nt: TGTGCCAGCAGCTTTCTCCCGGGGATAGCGGGCAATGAGCAGTTCTTC

clone_size: -
v_call: TRBV5-1
j_call: TRBJ1-2
d_call: TRBD1
cdr3_aa: CASSGGDRYYGYTF
cdr3_nt: TGCGCCAGCAGCGGGGGGGACAGGTACTATGGCTACACCTTC

clone_size: -
v_call: TRBV10-3
j_call: TRBJ1-1
d_call: -
cdr3_aa: CASREDSMNTEAFF
cdr3_nt: TGTGCCTCTCGAGAGGACAGCATGAACACTGAAGCTTTCTTT

clone_size: -
v_call: TRBV28
j_call: TRBJ1-2
d_call: -
cdr3_aa: CASSFYEVNYGYTF
cdr3_nt: TGTGCCAGCAGTTTCTACGAGGTAAACTATGGCTACACCTTC

clone_size: -
v_call: TRBV6-5
j_call: TRBJ2-2
d_call: -
cdr3_aa: CASSYGQGGTGELFF
cdr3_nt: TGTGCCAGCAGTTACGGGCAGGGGGGAACCGGGGAGCTGTTTTTT

clone_size: -
v_call: TRBV2
j_call: TRBJ1-1
d_call: -
cdr3_aa: CASSEVRGSYTEAFF
cdr3_nt: TGTGCCAGCAGTGAGGTCAGGGGCAGCTACACTGAAGCTTTCTTT

clone_size: -
v_call: TRBV29-1
j_call: TRBJ2-7
d_call: TRBD1
cdr3_aa: CSVRDSSSYEQYF
cdr3_nt: TGCAGCGTTAGGGACAGTAGCTCCTACGAGCAGTACTTC

clone_size: -
v_call: TRBV28
j_call: TRBJ1-1
d_call: TRBD1
cdr3_aa: CASSLFGTGGPMNTEAFF
cdr3_nt: TGTGCCAGCAGTTTATTTGGGACAGGGGGTCCGATGAACACTGAAGCTTTCTTT

clone_size: -
v_call: TRBV27
j_call: TRBJ2-1
d_call: TRBD2
cdr3_aa: CASSPRLAGVNEQFF
cdr3_nt: TGTGCCAGCAGTCCTCGACTGGCGGGGGTAAATGAGCAGTTCTTC

clone_size: -
v_call: TRBV7-2
j_call: TRBJ2-2
d_call: -
cdr3_aa: CASSPPLAYAGELFF
cdr3_nt: TGTGCCAGCAGCCCCCCTTTGGCATACGCCGGGGAGCTGTTTTTT

clone_size: -
v_call: TRBV7-7
j_call: TRBJ1-5
d_call: -
cdr3_aa: CASSLGVDQPQHF
cdr3_nt: TGTGCCAGCAGCTTGGGCGTGGATCAGCCCCAGCATTTT

clone_size: -
v_call: TRBV6-5
j_call: TRBJ1-1
d_call: -
cdr3_aa: CASARGVGTEAFF
cdr3_nt: TGTGCCAGCGCCCGGGGGGTGGGTACTGAAGCTTTCTTT

clone_size: -
v_call: TRBV18
j_call: TRBJ2-2
d_call: TRBD1
cdr3_aa: CASSPRGTGGTGELFF
cdr3_nt: TGTGCCAGCTCACCACGAGGGACAGGGGGCACCGGGGAGCTGTTTTTT

clone_size: -
v_call: TRBV30
j_call: TRBJ2-3
d_call: TRBD1
cdr3_aa: CAWSVRGQGTDTQYF
cdr3_nt: TGTGCCTGGAGTGTACGGGGACAGGGTACAGATACGCAGTATTTT

clone_size: once
v_call: TRBV3-1/TRBV3-2
j_call: TRBJ2-5
d_call: -
cdr3_aa: CASSQYPGMGETQYF
cdr3_nt: TGTGCCAGCAGCCAATACCCAGGGATGGGAGAGACCCAGTACTTC

clone_size: -
v_call: TRBV7-9
j_call: TRBJ2-3
d_call: TRBD1
cdr3_aa: CASSFRPWGQEYTDTQYF
cdr3_nt: TGTGCCAGCAGCTTTCGTCCTTGGGGACAGGAATACACAGATACGCAGTATTTT

clone_size: -
v_call: TRBV5-5
j_call: TRBJ1-2
d_call: TRBD1
cdr3_aa: CASSETGGYGYTF
cdr3_nt: TGTGCCAGCAGCGAGACAGGGGGCTATGGCTACACCTTC

clone_size: -
v_call: TRBV5-4
j_call: TRBJ2-5
d_call: -
cdr3_aa: CASSSTSGNGETQYF
cdr3_nt: TGTGCCAGCAGCTCCACCTCAGGGAATGGGGAGACCCAGTACTTC

clone_size: -
v_call: TRBV27
j_call: TRBJ2-5
d_call: TRBD2
cdr3_aa: CASSGSAGLGQETQYF
cdr3_nt: TGTGCCAGCAGCGGAAGCGCGGGACTAGGGCAAGAGACCCAGTACTTC

clone_size: -
v_call: TRBV6-6
j_call: TRBJ1-1
d_call: TRBD1
cdr3_aa: CASSYDRGNTEAFF
cdr3_nt: TGTGCCAGCAGTTATGACAGGGGAAACACTGAAGCTTTCTTT

clone_size: -
v_call: TRBV28
j_call: TRBJ2-3
d_call: TRBD2
cdr3_aa: CASRAGLGSTTDTQYF
cdr3_nt: TGTGCCAGCAGAGCTGGACTAGGAAGCACCACAGATACGCAGTATTTT

clone_size: -
v_call: TRBV28
j_call: TRBJ2-1
d_call: -
cdr3_aa: CASNNHLGRINEQFF
cdr3_nt: TGTGCCAGCAACAACCACTTGGGCCGAATTAATGAGCAGTTCTTC

clone_size: once
v_call: TRBV18
j_call: TRBJ2-5
d_call: TRBD1
cdr3_aa: CASSLGRSGTGVETQYF
cdr3_nt: TGTGCCAGCTCACTTGGACGGTCCGGGACAGGGGTGGAGACCCAGTACTTC

clone_size: -
v_call: TRBV3-1/TRBV3-2
j_call: TRBJ1-4
d_call: TRBD1
cdr3_aa: CASSPTGTTNEKLFF
cdr3_nt: TGTGCCAGCAGCCCGACAGGGACAACTAATGAAAAACTGTTTTTT

clone_size: -
v_call: TRBV30
j_call: TRBJ2-1
d_call: -
cdr3_aa: CAWSAGPGGRSYNEQFF
cdr3_nt: TGTGCCTGGAGTGCAGGCCCCGGGGGGCGTTCCTACAATGAGCAGTTCTTC

clone_size: -
v_call: TRBV27
j_call: TRBJ1-1
d_call: -
cdr3_aa: CASSLGGLGTEAFF
cdr3_nt: TGTGCCAGCAGTTTAGGAGGGCTGGGCACTGAAGCTTTCTTT

clone_size: few
v_call: TRBV7-2
j_call: TRBJ1-2
d_call: -
cdr3_aa: CASSLEGAPFYGYTF
cdr3_nt: TGTGCCAGCAGCTTAGAAGGGGCCCCTTTCTATGGCTACACCTTC